These 25 T cell receptor beta chains originate from one sample sequenced in a study of PD-1 blockade in mismatch repair-deficient tumors. Some clones are missing from TCRdb's copy, which holds only in-frame ones; the method was immunoSEQ multiplex PCR. The sample includes tens of thousands of clones, roughly 80% of them seen just once. Sequencing was performed on peripheral blood, taken roughly 21 weeks after starting pembrolizumab. The origin of the receptors is an adult with mismatch repair-deficient cancer.

The rearrangement links TRBV7-3 to TRBJ2-5; the D gene is possibly TRBD1 (6 bases). The CDR3 totals 12 residues. Germline CDR1 and CDR2: SGHTA and FQGTGA. V lost 5 bases to trimming and J lost 5 bases, with 9 bases between them. CDR3 bases: TGTGCCAGCAGCGTCACAGGGGAGACCCAGTACTTC. It yields the protein CASSVTGETQYF.

The chain uses TRBV7-9 and TRBJ2-1; D not certain. CDR3 length: 16 amino acids. V gave up 5 bases and J gave up 0 bases, with 14 bases separating them. The germline V gene has CDR1 SEHNR and CDR2 FQNEAQ (reference sequence). CDR3 nucleotides: TGTGCCAGCAGCCCAAAGCCCCAGAGCTCCTACAATGAGCAGTTCTTC. This translates into CASSPKPQSSYNEQFF. Full variable domain (remainder filled in from reference TRBV7-9 and TRBJ2-1): DTGVSQNPRHKITKRGQNVTFRCDPISEHNRLYWYRQTLGQGPEFLTYFQNEAQLEKSRLLSDRFSAERPKGSFSTLEIQRTEQGDSAMYLCASSPKPQSSYNEQFFGPGTRLTVL.

By its share, this clone is medium-sized (0.01 to 0.1%). The chain links TRBV5-1 to TRBJ2-1, with D perhaps TRBD2 (5 bases). Germline CDR1 reads SGHRS; CDR2 reads YFSETQ. The CDR3 spans 14 residues. The ends were cut back, 2 bases at V and 5 bases at J, with 11 bases in the middle. The chain's CDR3 is CASSFSGKDNEQFF. DNA for the CDR3: TGCGCCAGCAGCTTTTCCGGGAAAGACAATGAGCAGTTCTTC.

The rearrangement uses TRBV14 and TRBJ2-5, with D possibly TRBD2 on 5 matching bases. This CDR3 contains 16 residues. V dropped 0 bases and J dropped 5 bases, with 16 bases sitting between them. The germline CDR1 and CDR2 sequences are SGHDN and FVKESK. In nucleotides, the CDR3 is TGTGCCAGCAGCCAAGATAGGACCTTACCGGGGGAGACCCAGTACTTC. Translating gives CASSQDRTLPGETQYF.

The count of this clone is one. The rearrangement uses TRBV6-6 and TRBJ1-4; D is unresolved. Per the germline V gene, CDR1 is MNHNY and CDR2 is SVGAGI (reference sequence). The CDR3 extends over 12 amino acids. The V end lost 8 bases, the J end lost 2 bases, and 6 bases lay between the germline ends. CDR3 nucleotide sequence: TGTGCCAGCCGAGGGACTAATGAAAAACTGTTTTTT. Protein product: CASRGTNEKLFF.

This clone came up once. This sequence joins TRBV19 and TRBJ1-2; D is undetermined. This CDR3 is 15 amino acids long. The germline V gene encodes CDR1 LNHDA and CDR2 SQIVND (reference sequence). V was shortened by 3 bases and J by 2 bases, with 13 bases between the two germline ends. The CDR3 DNA follows: TGTGCCAGTAGTATTACCCCCCGCCGGAACTATGGCTACACCTTC. Protein sequence: CASSITPRRNYGYTF.

V gene TRBV7-8 combines with J gene TRBJ2-1; unclear D gene. There are 13 residues in the CDR3. Germline CDR1 SGHVS, CDR2 FQNEAQ. V was cut by 0 bases and J by 10 bases, with 10 bases left in between. The CDR3 bases are TGTGCCAGCAGCTTAGCGCAGGCGGTAGAGCAGTTCTTC. Translation: CASSLAQAVEQFF.

This rearrangement joins TRBV7-9 to TRBJ2-7; D might be TRBD2 (5 bases). V lost 1 base, J lost 0 bases, and 7 bases lay in between. Germline V gene sequence: CDR1 SEHNR, CDR2 FQNEAQ (reference sequence). The CDR3 is made up of 14 amino acids. The CDR3 region has the DNA TGTGCCAGCAGCTTAGTAGGGAGCTCCTACGAGCAGTACTTC. This codes for CASSLVGSSYEQYF.

This clone has only one observation. The gene calls are TRBV28 and TRBJ2-1; 11 nucleotides align to TRBD2. The CDR3 consists of 16 residues. The germline V gene has CDR1 MDHEN and CDR2 SYDVKM. Trimming took 5 bases from V and 4 from J; bases not matched to a gene: 7. DNA of the CDR3: TGTGCCAGCAGTATGACTAGCGGGATAAGTTACAATGAGCAGTTCTTC. It specifies CASSMTSGISYNEQFF. Full variable domain (rest looked up from reference TRBV28 and TRBJ2-1): DVKVTQSSRYLVKRTGEKVFLECVQDMDHENMFWYRQDPGLGLRLIYFSYDVKMKEKGDIPEGYSVSREKKERFSLILESASTNQTSMYLCASSMTSGISYNEQFFGPGTRLTVL.

V is TRBV14 and J is TRBJ2-7; a weak D match, TRBD2 (5 bases). V lost 4 bases and J 6 bases, leaving 13 bases between the germline ends. CDR3 length: 13 residues. Germline V lookup: CDR1 SGHDN, CDR2 FVKESK. In nucleotides, the CDR3 is TGTGCCAGCAGCCCTACGAGGGTCTCCGAGCAGTACTTC. This gives the protein CASSPTRVSEQYF.

The chain has TRBV6-6 and TRBJ1-1, with D unclear. The germline V gene has CDR1 MNHNY and CDR2 SVGAGI (reference sequence). Trimming removed 10 bases at V and 3 bases at J, with 18 bases between. The CDR3 is made up of 14 amino acids. The CDR3 is CATMRAGRDTEAFF. As DNA, the CDR3 is TGTGCCACCATGCGGGCAGGCCGGGACACTGAAGCTTTCTTT.

The chain uses TRBV6-6 and TRBJ2-1; no clear D gene. The CDR3 has 11 amino acids. V dropped 3 bases and J dropped 6 bases, with 3 bases sitting between them. Germline CDR1 MNHNY, CDR2 SVGAGI (reference sequence). CDR3 protein: CASSYTNEQFF. For the CDR3, the DNA is TGTGCCAGCAGTTATACCAATGAGCAGTTCTTC.

The chain couples TRBV6-1 to TRBJ1-5; D uncertain. Germline values: CDR1 MNHNS, CDR2 SASEGT. V was clipped by 6 bases and J by 2 bases, with 8 bases between them. The CDR3 sequence is 13 residues long. CDR3 bases: TGTGCCAGCAGCGGCACAGGCAATCAGCCCCAGCATTTT. It codes for CASSGTGNQPQHF.

This chain connects TRBV7-8 to TRBJ2-1; 9 bases map to TRBD2. V lost 1 base and J lost 8; bases outside the gene matches: 6. The CDR3 has 15 residues. CDR1 and CDR2 from the germline V gene are SGHVS and FQNEAQ. The CDR3 reads CASSLGAGGTHEQFF. The CDR3 nucleotides read TGTGCCAGCAGCTTAGGGGCGGGAGGGACTCATGAGCAGTTCTTC.

This chain connects TRBV28 to TRBJ1-5; possibly TRBD1 for D (6 bases). V lost 10 bases and J lost 0, with 13 bases in between. Germline CDR1 MDHEN, CDR2 SYDVKM. The CDR3 extends over 14 amino acids. The CDR3 DNA follows: TGTGCCACCCGGGGACACAATAGCAATCAGCCCCAGCATTTT. Its translation: CATRGHNSNQPQHF. Using reference TRBV28 and TRBJ1-5 for the parts outside the CDR3, the full variable domain is DVKVTQSSRYLVKRTGEKVFLECVQDMDHENMFWYRQDPGLGLRLIYFSYDVKMKEKGDIPEGYSVSREKKERFSLILESASTNQTSMYLCATRGHNSNQPQHFGDGTRLSIL.

In DNA, the CDR3 is TGTGCCAGCAGCAAGCGGGACGCATATAACTATGGCTACACCTTC. Protein product: CASSKRDAYNYGYTF. The J gene is TRBJ1-2, the V gene TRBV7-3, with D maybe TRBD1 (5 bases). This CDR3 contains 15 residues. Between the trimmed V and J ends, which lost 5 bases and 1 base, there was a span of 14 bases. The germline gives CDR1 SGHTA, CDR2 FQGTGA.

The J gene is TRBJ1-5, the V gene TRBV4-1; D gene ambiguous. V lost 6 bases to trimming and J lost 4 bases, with 13 bases between them. Germline values: CDR1 MGHRA, CDR2 YSYEKL. The CDR3 spans 14 residues. The CDR3 DNA reads as TGCGCCAGCAGTTACACAGCCCGAAATCAGCCCCAGCATTTT. Its translation: CASSYTARNQPQHF.

The rearrangement links TRBV4-3 to TRBJ2-1; no firm D call. CDR1 and CDR2 from the germline V gene are LGHNA and YSLEER. The CDR3 runs 13 residues. Deletions cut 5 bases from V and 6 bases from J, with 11 bases between. Written as DNA, the CDR3 is TGCGCCAGCAGCTGGAAGGTTGGCAATGAGCAGTTCTTC. Protein: CASSWKVGNEQFF.

This chain uses TRBV27 with TRBJ2-3; D may match TRBD1 or TRBD2 (5 bases each). Trimming took off 7 bases at V and 4 bases at J, with 24 bases between the two ends. Germline loops: CDR1 MNHEY, CDR2 SMNVEV (reference sequence). The CDR3 covers 17 residues. CDR3 amino acids: CASIGIAGMRGADTQYF. CDR3 bases: TGTGCCAGCATCGGAATAGCTGGTATGAGGGGTGCAGATACGCAGTATTTT.

The chain has TRBV6-1 and TRBJ2-2, with a tentative D call TRBD2 (6 bases). The CDR3 consists of 15 residues. V lost 6 bases and J lost 4, with 15 bases in between. In germline, CDR1 is MNHNS, CDR2 SASEGT. Here the CDR3 reads CASRGAGRLTGELFF. CDR3 coding DNA: TGTGCCAGCAGAGGAGCGGGTCGGCTCACCGGGGAGCTGTTTTTT.

This clone has only a few counts. CDR3: CASSDLAVSTDTQYF. The CDR3 region has the DNA TGCGCCAGCAGTGACCTAGCGGTGAGCACAGATACGCAGTATTTT. The gene calls are TRBV10-2 and TRBJ2-3; 7 nucleotides agree with TRBD2. Germline CDR1 and CDR2: WSHSY and SAAADI. V trimming: 3 bases; J trimming: 0 bases; junction bases outside the gene matches: 3. This CDR3 comprises 15 residues.

The J gene is TRBJ2-7, the V gene TRBV4-3; 7 nucleotides match TRBD2. The trim removed 1 base at V and 2 bases at J, leaving 2 bases unmatched. The CDR3 sequence is 14 residues long. In germline, CDR1 is LGHNA, CDR2 YSLEER. The CDR3 coding sequence is TGCGCCAGCAGCCAAGGACTAGCAACCTACGAGCAGTACTTC. Its translation: CASSQGLATYEQYF.

The J gene is TRBJ2-2, the V gene TRBV9, with D perhaps TRBD1 or TRBD2 (5 bases each). V lost 4 bases to trimming and J lost 5 bases, with 9 bases between them. Germline CDR1 SGDLS, CDR2 YYNGEE. This CDR3 spans 13 amino acids. The CDR3 spells CASSPRGTGELFF. The DNA for the CDR3 is TGTGCCAGCAGCCCGAGGGGAACCGGGGAGCTGTTTTTT.

This sequence joins TRBV6-5 and TRBJ2-3; maybe TRBD2 (5 bases). This CDR3 spans 16 amino acids. Germline V gene sequence: CDR1 MNHEY, CDR2 SVGAGI. Trimming pared 4 bases from V and 2 bases from J, leaving 16 bases between. CDR3 residues: CASSWTRSTITDTQYF. CDR3 sequence (DNA): TGTGCCAGCAGTTGGACTCGAAGCACCATCACAGATACGCAGTATTTT.

The gene calls are TRBV28 and TRBJ1-1, with D hard to call. The CDR3 contains 16 residues. Looked up from germline, CDR1 is MDHEN and CDR2 is SYDVKM. Trimming pared 5 bases from V and 0 bases from J, leaving 16 bases between. The CDR3 DNA reads TGTGCCAGCAGTGGCCAAAAACCTTCCATGAACACTGAAGCTTTCTTT. It encodes CASSGQKPSMNTEAFF.